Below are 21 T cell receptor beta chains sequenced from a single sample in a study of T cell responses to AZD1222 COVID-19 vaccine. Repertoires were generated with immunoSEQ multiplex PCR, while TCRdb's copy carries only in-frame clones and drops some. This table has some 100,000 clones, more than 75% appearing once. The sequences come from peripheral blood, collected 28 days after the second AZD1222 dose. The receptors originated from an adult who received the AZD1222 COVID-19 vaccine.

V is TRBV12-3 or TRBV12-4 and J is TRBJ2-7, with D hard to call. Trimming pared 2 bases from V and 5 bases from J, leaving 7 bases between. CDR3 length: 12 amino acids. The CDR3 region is CASSLLRDEQYF. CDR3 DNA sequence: TGTGCCAGCAGTTTACTCCGGGACGAGCAGTACTTC.

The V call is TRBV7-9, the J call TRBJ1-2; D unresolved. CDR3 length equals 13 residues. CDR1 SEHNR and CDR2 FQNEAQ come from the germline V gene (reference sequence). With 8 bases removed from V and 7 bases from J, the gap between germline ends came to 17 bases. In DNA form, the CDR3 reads TGTGCCAGCTCGGGATGGGGAATGGGTGGCTACACCTTC. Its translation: CASSGWGMGGYTF.

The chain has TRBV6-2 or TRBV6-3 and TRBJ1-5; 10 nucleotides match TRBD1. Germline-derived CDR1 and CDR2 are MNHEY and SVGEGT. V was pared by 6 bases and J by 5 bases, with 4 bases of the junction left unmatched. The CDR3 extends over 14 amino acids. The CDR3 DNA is TGTGCCAGCAGCCGACAGGGGGCCCATCAGCCCCAGCATTTT. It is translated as CASSRQGAHQPQHF.

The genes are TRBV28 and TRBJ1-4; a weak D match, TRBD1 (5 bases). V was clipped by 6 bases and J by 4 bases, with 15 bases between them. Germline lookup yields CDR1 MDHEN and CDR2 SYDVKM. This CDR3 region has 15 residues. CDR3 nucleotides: TGTGCCAGCAGCTCCCAGGGACGGTATAATGAAAAACTGTTTTTT. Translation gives CASSSQGRYNEKLFF.

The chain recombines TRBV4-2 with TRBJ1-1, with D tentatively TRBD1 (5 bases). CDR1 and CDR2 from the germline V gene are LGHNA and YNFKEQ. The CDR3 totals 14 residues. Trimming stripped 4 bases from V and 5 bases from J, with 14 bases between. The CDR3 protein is CASSPRGGDTEAFF. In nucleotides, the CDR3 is TGTGCCAGCAGCCCAAGGGGAGGGGATACTGAAGCTTTCTTT.

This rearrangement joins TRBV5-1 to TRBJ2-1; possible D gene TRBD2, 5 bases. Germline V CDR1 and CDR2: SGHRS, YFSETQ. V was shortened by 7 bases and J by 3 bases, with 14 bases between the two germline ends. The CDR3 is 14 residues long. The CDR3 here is CASGVGAGYNEQFF. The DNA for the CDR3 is TGCGCCAGCGGGGTGGGAGCTGGCTACAATGAGCAGTTCTTC.

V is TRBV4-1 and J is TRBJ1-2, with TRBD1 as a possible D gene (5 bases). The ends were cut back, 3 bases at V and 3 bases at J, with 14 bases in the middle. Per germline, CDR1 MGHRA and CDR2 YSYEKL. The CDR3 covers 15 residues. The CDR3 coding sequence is TGCGCCAGCAGCCAGGGACCTAGTCTAGACTATGGCTACACCTTC. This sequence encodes CASSQGPSLDYGYTF.

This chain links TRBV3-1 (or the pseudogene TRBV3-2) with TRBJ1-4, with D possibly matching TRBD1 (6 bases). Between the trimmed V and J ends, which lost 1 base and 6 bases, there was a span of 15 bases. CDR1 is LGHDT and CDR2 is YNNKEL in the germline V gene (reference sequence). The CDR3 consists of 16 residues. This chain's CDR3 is CASSQGARAGDEKLFF. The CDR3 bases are TGTGCCAGCAGCCAAGGGGCCCGGGCAGGGGATGAAAAACTGTTTTTT.

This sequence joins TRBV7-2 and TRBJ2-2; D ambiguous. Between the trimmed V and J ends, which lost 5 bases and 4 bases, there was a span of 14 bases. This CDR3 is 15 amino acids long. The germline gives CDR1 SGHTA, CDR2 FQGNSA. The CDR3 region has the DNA TGTGCCAGCAGCGTTGACAACCCCCTCACCGGGGAGCTGTTTTTT. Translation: CASSVDNPLTGELFF.

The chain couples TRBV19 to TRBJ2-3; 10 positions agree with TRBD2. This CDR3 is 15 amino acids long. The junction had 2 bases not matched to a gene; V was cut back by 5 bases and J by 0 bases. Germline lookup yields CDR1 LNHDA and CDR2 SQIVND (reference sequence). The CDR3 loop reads CASSWTSGSTDTQYF. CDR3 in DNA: TGTGCCAGTAGTTGGACTAGCGGAAGCACAGATACGCAGTATTTT.

Here the CDR3 reads CASSQDRAGGRPQHF. CDR3 DNA sequence: TGCGCCAGCAGCCAAGATAGAGCCGGGGGAAGGCCCCAGCATTTT. The chain employs TRBV4-3 and TRBJ1-5; possibly TRBD1 for D (5 bases). This CDR3 comprises 15 residues. Trimming removed 0 bases from V and 9 bases from J, with 15 bases in between. Germline V lookup: CDR1 LGHNA, CDR2 YSLEER.

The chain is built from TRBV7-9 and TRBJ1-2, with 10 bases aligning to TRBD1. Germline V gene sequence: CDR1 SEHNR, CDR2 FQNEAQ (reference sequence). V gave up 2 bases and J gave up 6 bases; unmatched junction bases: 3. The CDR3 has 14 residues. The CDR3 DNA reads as TGTGCCAGCAGCTTAACAGGGACAGGGGATGGCTACACCTTC. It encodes CASSLTGTGDGYTF.

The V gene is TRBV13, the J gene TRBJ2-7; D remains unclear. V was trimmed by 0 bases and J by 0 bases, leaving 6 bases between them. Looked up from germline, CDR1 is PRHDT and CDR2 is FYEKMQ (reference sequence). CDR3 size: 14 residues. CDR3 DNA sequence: TGTGCCAGCAGCTTAGGTGGGGTCTCCTACGAGCAGTACTTC. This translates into CASSLGGVSYEQYF.

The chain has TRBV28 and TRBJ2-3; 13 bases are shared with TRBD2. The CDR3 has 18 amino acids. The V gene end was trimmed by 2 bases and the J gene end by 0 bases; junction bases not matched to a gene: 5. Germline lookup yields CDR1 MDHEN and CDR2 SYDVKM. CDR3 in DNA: TGTGCCAGCAGTTTAGGGACTAGCGGGATCCTTAGCACAGATACGCAGTATTTT. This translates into CASSLGTSGILSTDTQYF. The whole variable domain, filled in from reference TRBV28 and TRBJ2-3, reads DVKVTQSSRYLVKRTGEKVFLECVQDMDHENMFWYRQDPGLGLRLIYFSYDVKMKEKGDIPEGYSVSREKKERFSLILESASTNQTSMYLCASSLGTSGILSTDTQYFGPGTRLTVL.

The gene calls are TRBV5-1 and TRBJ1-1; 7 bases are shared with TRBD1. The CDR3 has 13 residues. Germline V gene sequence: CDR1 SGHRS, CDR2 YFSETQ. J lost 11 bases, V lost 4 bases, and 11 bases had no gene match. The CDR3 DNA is TGCGCCAGCAGCCTTGACAGGGCGGGTCGGGCTTTCTTT. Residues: CASSLDRAGRAFF.

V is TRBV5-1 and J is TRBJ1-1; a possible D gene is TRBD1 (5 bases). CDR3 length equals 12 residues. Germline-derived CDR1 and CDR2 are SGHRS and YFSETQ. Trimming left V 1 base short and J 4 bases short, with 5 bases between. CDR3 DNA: TGCGCCAGCAGCTTGAGGGGCACTGAAGCTTTCTTT. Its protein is CASSLRGTEAFF.

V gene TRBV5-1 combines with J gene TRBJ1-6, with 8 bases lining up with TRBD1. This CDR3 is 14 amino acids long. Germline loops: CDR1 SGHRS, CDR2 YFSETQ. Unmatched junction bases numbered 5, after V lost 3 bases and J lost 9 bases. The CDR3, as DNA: TGCGCCAGCAGCTCAACAGGGGGAGGTTCACCCCTCCACTTT. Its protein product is CASSSTGGGSPLHF.

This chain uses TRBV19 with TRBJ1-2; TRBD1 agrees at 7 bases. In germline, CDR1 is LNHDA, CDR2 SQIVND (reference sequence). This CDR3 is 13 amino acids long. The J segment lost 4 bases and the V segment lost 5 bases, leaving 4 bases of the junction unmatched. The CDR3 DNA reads TGTGCCAGTAGTGGAAGACAGGGCTATGGCTACACCTTC. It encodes CASSGRQGYGYTF.

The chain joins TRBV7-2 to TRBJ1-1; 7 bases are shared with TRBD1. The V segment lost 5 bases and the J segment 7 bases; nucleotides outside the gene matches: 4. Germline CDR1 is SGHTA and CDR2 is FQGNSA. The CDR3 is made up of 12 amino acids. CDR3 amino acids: CASSHGDSEAFF. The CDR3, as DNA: TGTGCCAGCAGCCACGGGGACAGTGAAGCTTTCTTT.

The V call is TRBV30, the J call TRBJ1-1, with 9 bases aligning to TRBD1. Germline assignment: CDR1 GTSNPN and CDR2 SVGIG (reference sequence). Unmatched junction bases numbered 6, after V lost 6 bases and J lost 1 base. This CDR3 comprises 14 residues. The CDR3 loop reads CACRTGDRNTEAFF. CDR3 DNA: TGTGCCTGCCGGACAGGGGACCGGAACACTGAAGCTTTCTTT.

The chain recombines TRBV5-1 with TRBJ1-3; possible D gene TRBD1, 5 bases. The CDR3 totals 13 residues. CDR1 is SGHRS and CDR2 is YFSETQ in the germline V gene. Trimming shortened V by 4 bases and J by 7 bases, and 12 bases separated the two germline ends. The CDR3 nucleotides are TGCGCCAGCAGCGGGCAGGGTGTCAACACCATATATTTT. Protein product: CASSGQGVNTIYF.